Listed below are T cell receptor beta chains from one sample, sequenced in a study of blood T cell repertoires in COVID-19. Profiled with immunoSEQ multiplex PCR; TCRdb holds only in-frame clones, not every one. The table shows 140,000 to 150,000 clones, with around 89% occurring only once. The sample comprised peripheral blood. Receptors originate from a man aged 55 to 69 with active or convalescent COVID-19. CDR3s include the opening cysteine and the closing phenylalanine or tryptophan.

V gene	J gene	CDR3 protein
TRBV11-2	TRBJ1-3	CASSREGGAVDTIYF
TRBV3-1/TRBV3-2	TRBJ2-5	CASSQGTSGTKQETQYF
TRBV19	TRBJ2-3	CASSTGWGTSTDTQYF
TRBV28	TRBJ1-6	CASSYEDNSPLHF
TRBV9	TRBJ1-1	CASSSGQGGGTEAFF
TRBV4-3	TRBJ2-3	CASSQDWLAGGPDTQYF
TRBV5-6	TRBJ1-2	CASSLTGPNYGYTF
TRBV18	TRBJ2-4	CASSPSSGRKRGNIQYF
TRBV24-1	TRBJ2-5	CATSDSGQGGETQYF
TRBV18	TRBJ1-1	CASSPPTPGDTEAFF
TRBV30	TRBJ1-2	CAWSLQGNGYTF
TRBV19	TRBJ2-2	CASSKAGTGGTGELFF
TRBV28	TRBJ1-1	CASSLSGGQGRVNAEAFF
TRBV5-6	TRBJ1-5	CASSLGTGANQPQHF
TRBV27	TRBJ2-3	CASSTGLARGGDTQYF
TRBV7-2	TRBJ1-2	CASSLAGTGGSNYGYTF
TRBV14	TRBJ2-7	CASSLRGDLGEQYF
TRBV30	TRBJ2-5	CAWIGTSGSETQYF
TRBV10-2	TRBJ1-4	CASSDRRQPGTNEKLFF
TRBV6-6	TRBJ2-5	CASTLDSSKETQYF
TRBV6-4	TRBJ1-2	CASAPGPGVAYTF
TRBV15	TRBJ1-4	CATSRSAGTSFEKLFF
TRBV6-1	TRBJ1-1	CASSEDWRSEAFF
TRBV25-1	TRBJ1-1	CASSGQGARNTEAFF